The T cell receptor (beta chain) under discussion was sequenced for a study of T cell responses to AZD1222 COVID-19 vaccine. Broader study findings: Spike regions recognized by vaccine-associated CD4 TCRs spanned the protein, led by 160-218 and 743-854. When two AZD1222 doses had been given, Spike-specific TCR breadth and depth rose. Donors were largely white British and mainly female; clonal diversity was possibly underestimated.

Here immunoSEQ multiplex PCR was the method, and the copy in TCRdb shows in-frame clones only, minus some. The sample shows more than 110,000 clones, 92% of them seen only once. CDR1 LNHDA and CDR2 SQIVND come from the germline V gene (reference sequence). Trimming removed 9 bases from V and 1 base from J, with 11 bases in between. The CDR3 loop spans 13 amino acids. A remark on this clone: Its antigen is undetermined.

The gene calls are TRBV19 and TRBJ2-3, with D perhaps matching TRBD2 (6 bases). The source was peripheral blood, collected on day 0 of AZD1222 vaccination. This clonotype was obtained from an adult in good health. CDR3 DNA: TGTGCCAGCGGGCGGGGACGCACAGATACGCAGTATTTT. Protein product: CASGRGRTDTQYF.